The 30 T cell receptor beta chains below all came from one sample that was sequenced in a study of neurological immune-mediated disorders. TCRdb used MiXCR to reprocess the 5' RACE reads, holding one entry per CDR3 protein. Here the sample spans over 55,000 distinct CDR3 sequences, about 10% being singletons. Indicated time point: longitudinal time-point 1 (baseline). Sequenced material: PBMCs. Receptors were obtained from a male donor with HTLV-1-associated myelopathy (HAM/TSP).

Many counts were recorded for this clonotype. The J gene is TRBJ2-1, the V gene TRBV28; D gene unclear. Germline CDR1 reads MDHEN; CDR2 reads SYDVKM. Trimming took off 7 bases at V and 4 bases at J, with 14 bases between the two ends. The CDR3 extends over 14 amino acids. The CDR3 DNA reads TGTGCCAGCAAATCTAGTACAGCTTACAATGAGCAGTTCTTC. It codes for CASKSSTAYNEQFF.

Many counts were recorded for this clonotype. V is TRBV6-2 or TRBV6-3 and J is TRBJ2-5, with 12 bases aligning to TRBD2. CDR3 length: 15 residues. CDR1 is MNHEY, CDR2 SVGEGT, per germline. V lost 5 bases to trimming and J lost 4 bases; unmatched junction nucleotides: 5. In nucleotides, the CDR3 is TGTGCCAGCAGTCCGCAGACTAGCGGGAGAGAGACCCAGTACTTC. Amino acid sequence: CASSPQTSGRETQYF.

This clonotype was detected many times. The CDR3 here is CASSPRFNEQFF. CDR3 bases: TGTGCCAGCAGCCCTCGTTTCAATGAGCAGTTCTTC. The chain links TRBV7-2 to TRBJ2-1, with D hard to call. The CDR3 is 12 residues long. From germline, CDR1 is SGHTA and CDR2 FQGNSA. With 5 bases removed from V and 6 bases from J, the gap between germline ends came to 8 bases.

This clonotype has ten or more counts. V usage is TRBV5-1 and J usage is TRBJ1-5, with no clear D. Germline lookup yields CDR1 SGHRS and CDR2 YFSETQ. The CDR3 has 13 amino acids. Trimming removed 0 bases from V and 4 bases from J, with 5 bases in between. CDR3 in amino acids: CASSLDRNQPQHF. Written as DNA, the CDR3 is TGCGCCAGCAGCTTGGATCGTAATCAGCCCCAGCATTTT.

This clonotype was recorded at least ten times. CDR3 in amino acids: CASSFLIPGRPYEQYF. Written as DNA, the CDR3 is TGTGCCAGCAGCTTCTTAATTCCGGGACGGCCCTACGAGCAGTACTTC. The chain combines TRBV5-6 with TRBJ2-7; D may be TRBD1 or TRBD2 (5 bases each). Between the trimmed V and J ends, which lost 2 bases and 2 bases, there was a span of 17 bases. This CDR3 is built from 16 residues. In germline, CDR1 is SGHDT, CDR2 YYEEEE.

Note on this clonotype: A read error is possible here, since a much larger clone lies one base away. The chain employs TRBV10-3 and TRBJ2-7; 7 bases match TRBD1. The CDR3 runs to 13 residues. Looked up from germline, CDR1 is ENHRY and CDR2 is SYGVKD. Losses at the gene ends were 11 bases for V and 3 bases for J; bases not matched to a gene: 10. CDR3 loop: CAVAGTVGYEQYF. The CDR3 DNA sequence: TGTGCCGTAGCCGGGACAGTGGGCTACGAGCAGTACTTC.

This clonotype was counted at least ten times. CDR3 sequence reads: CSTKERGWNEQFF. The CDR3 nucleotides are TGCAGCACCAAGGAGAGGGGTTGGAATGAGCAGTTCTTC. The J gene is TRBJ2-1, the V gene TRBV29-1; TRBD1 or TRBD2 may be the D gene (5 bases each). CDR3 size: 13 residues. V was trimmed by 8 bases and J by 7 bases, leaving 18 bases between them. From germline, CDR1 is SQVTM and CDR2 ANQGSEA.

This clonotype was detected ten times or more. The chain employs TRBV6-2 or TRBV6-3 and TRBJ1-2; 9 positions agree with TRBD1. CDR1 and CDR2 (germline): MNHEY, SVGEGT. Losses at the gene ends were 6 bases for V and 6 bases for J; bases not matched to a gene: 14. The CDR3 length is 16 residues. The CDR3 protein is CASSTIPPGQGNGYTF. The CDR3 nucleotides read TGTGCCAGCAGCACTATCCCCCCGGGACAGGGAAATGGCTACACCTTC.

CDR3 nucleotides: TGTGCCAGCAGTTCCAATCCGGGAAGCGGCTACGAGCAGTACTTC. As protein: CASSSNPGSGYEQYF. The rearrangement joins TRBV12-3 or TRBV12-4 to TRBJ2-7; D might be TRBD2 (5 bases). With 4 bases removed from V and 3 bases from J, the gap between germline ends came to 16 bases. The CDR3 spans 15 residues.

This clonotype was seen at least ten times. The V call is TRBV12-3 or TRBV12-4, the J call TRBJ2-1; D is possibly TRBD1 (6 bases). The CDR3 is 13 residues long. Trimming shortened V by 7 bases and J by 4 bases, and 11 bases separated the two germline ends. CDR3 sequence (DNA): TGTGCCAGCACCCCGGACAGTTACAATGAGCAGTTCTTC. It codes for CASTPDSYNEQFF.

This clonotype was seen many times. The J gene is TRBJ1-2, the V gene TRBV15, with D perhaps matching TRBD1 (6 bases). The CDR3 extends over 15 amino acids. Germline V CDR1 and CDR2: LNHNV, YYDKDF (reference sequence). V was clipped by 1 base and J by 2 bases, with 11 bases between them. CDR3 sequence: CATSRGRGRNYGYTF. The CDR3 DNA reads TGTGCCACCAGCAGAGGCAGGGGCAGAAACTATGGCTACACCTTC.

This clonotype occurred many times. The chain joins TRBV5-1 to TRBJ2-3; tentatively, D is TRBD1 or TRBD2 (5 bases each). V shed 0 bases and J shed 8 bases, with 10 bases lying between them. The CDR3 is made up of 13 amino acids. Germline V gene lookup returns CDR1 SGHRS and CDR2 YFSETQ. CDR3 protein: CASSLAGATTQYF. The CDR3 region has the DNA TGCGCCAGCAGCTTGGCCGGGGCAACTACGCAGTATTTT. The whole variable domain, filled in from reference TRBV5-1 and TRBJ2-3, reads KAGVTQTPRYLIKTRGQQVTLSCSPISGHRSVSWYQQTPGQGLQFLFEYFSETQRNKGNFPGRFSGRQFSNSRSEMNVSTLELGDSALYLCASSLAGATTQYFGPGTRLTVL.

This clonotype has just a few counts. This rearrangement joins TRBV6-2 or TRBV6-3 to TRBJ2-5, with 7 nucleotides matching TRBD1. V shed 4 bases and J 5 bases; nucleotides not matched to a gene: 16. Germline V CDR1 and CDR2: MNHEY, SVGEGT. This CDR3 spans 17 amino acids. CDR3 sequence: CASSSTTIDRVGETQYF. The CDR3 nucleotides read TGTGCCAGCAGTTCTACCACGATAGACAGGGTAGGGGAGACCCAGTACTTC.

This clonotype was picked up many times. CDR3 amino acids: CASKTDSLQPQHF. CDR3 in DNA: TGTGCCAGTAAGACGGACAGCCTTCAGCCCCAGCATTTT. The V call is TRBV19, the J call TRBJ1-5, with a weak D call TRBD1 (6 bases). Trimming removed 7 bases at V and 6 bases at J, with 13 bases between. The CDR3 is 13 residues long. Germline V CDR1 and CDR2: LNHDA, SQIVND (reference sequence).

This clonotype occurred many times. In DNA, the CDR3 is TGTGCCAGCAGCGCTCCAACGAACACCGGGGAGCTGTTTTTT. It codes for CASSAPTNTGELFF. The chain is built from TRBV9 and TRBJ2-2; D call uncertain. Germline CDR1 and CDR2: SGDLS and YYNGEE. The germline V and J ends were trimmed by 3 bases and 0 bases, with 6 bases remaining between them. The CDR3 loop spans 14 amino acids. Drawing the rest from reference TRBV9 and TRBJ2-2, the complete variable domain is DSGVTQTPKHLITATGQRVTLRCSPRSGDLSVYWYQQSLDQGLQFLIQYYNGEERAKGNILERFSAQQFPDLHSELNLSSLELGDSALYFCASSAPTNTGELFFGEGSRLTVL.

Ten or more counts support this clonotype. This chain uses TRBV7-2 with TRBJ1-5, with a weak D call TRBD1 (5 bases). Trimming took off 4 bases at V and 4 bases at J, with 14 bases between the two ends. CDR3 size: 15 residues. CDR1 and CDR2 from the germline V gene are SGHTA and FQGNSA. The chain's CDR3 is CASSSGTMGNQPQHF. As DNA, the CDR3 is TGTGCCAGCAGCTCCGGGACGATGGGGAATCAGCCCCAGCATTTT.

This clonotype was seen many times. This chain links TRBV10-1 with TRBJ2-1; D tentatively fits TRBD1 or TRBD2 (6 bases each). CDR3 size: 16 residues. Trimming removed 1 base from V and 2 bases from J, with 12 bases in between. CDR1 WNHNN and CDR2 SYGVQD come from the germline V gene (reference sequence). The CDR3 DNA follows: TGCGCCAGCAGTGAGTTGGGGGGCCAGGCCTACAATGAGCAGTTCTTC. This codes for CASSELGGQAYNEQFF.

This clonotype was recorded at least ten times. The V gene is TRBV5-1, the J gene TRBJ1-3, with unresolved D. Looked up from germline, CDR1 is SGHRS and CDR2 is YFSETQ. The V gene lost 4 bases and the J gene lost 2 bases, with 16 bases spanning the gap. The length of the CDR3 is 16 residues. The CDR3 is CASSEAEFYPGNTIYF. CDR3 nucleotides: TGCGCCAGCAGCGAGGCGGAGTTCTACCCTGGAAACACCATATATTTT.

This clonotype showed up many times. The genes are TRBV5-5 and TRBJ2-1; D call uncertain. V gave up 1 base and J gave up 5 bases, with 10 bases separating them. The CDR3 totals 14 residues. In germline, CDR1 is SGHKS, CDR2 YYEKEE (reference sequence). The CDR3: CASSLLSSNNEQFF. CDR3 in DNA: TGTGCCAGCAGCTTGTTGTCTTCAAACAATGAGCAGTTCTTC.

Regarding this clonotype: The junction departs from germline at one end; a sequencing error may be responsible. This chain uses TRBV3-1 with TRBJ2-6; D is unresolved. Per the germline V gene, CDR1 is LGHDT and CDR2 is YNNKEL (reference sequence). CDR3 size: 16 residues. The CDR3 sequence is CVSIQDDPTGANVLTF. The CDR3 DNA sequence: TGTGTCAGCATCCAAGATGACCCAACCGGGGCCAACGTCCTGACTTTC. Supplemented by reference TRBV3-1 and TRBJ2-6, the full variable domain reads DTAVSQTPKYLVTQMGNDKSIKCEQNLGHDTMYWYKQDSKKFLKIMFSYNNKELIINETVPNRFSPKSPDKAHLNLHINSLELGDSAVYFCVSIQDDPTGANVLTFGAGSRLTVL.

This clonotype was observed many times. The gene calls are TRBV10-3 and TRBJ2-7, with D tentatively TRBD1 (5 bases). Between the trimmed V and J ends, which lost 11 bases and 4 bases, there was a span of 18 bases. Looked up from germline, CDR1 is ENHRY and CDR2 is SYGVKD. The CDR3 is made up of 13 amino acids. The CDR3 DNA is TGTGCCCTCCGACAGTCGACCCATTACGAGCAGTACTTC. It translates to CALRQSTHYEQYF.

This clonotype came up many times. This chain uses TRBV5-5 with TRBJ1-1, with no clear D. The CDR3 has 12 residues. Germline loops: CDR1 SGHKS, CDR2 YYEKEE (reference sequence). V was shortened by 0 bases and J by 8 bases, with 8 bases between the two germline ends. The DNA of the CDR3 is TGTGCCAGCAGCTTGGTTCCGGGGGAAGCTTTCTTT. Residues: CASSLVPGEAFF. Looking up the rest from reference TRBV5-5 and TRBJ1-1 gives the full variable domain: DAGVTQSPTHLIKTRGQQVTLRCSPISGHKSVSWYQQVLGQGPQFIFQYYEKEERGRGNFPDRFSARQFPNYSSELNVNALLLGDSALYLCASSLVPGEAFFGQGTRLTVV.

The sample holds many counts of this clonotype. The chain recombines TRBV20-1 with TRBJ2-5, with 7 bases that match TRBD2. Germline-derived CDR1 and CDR2 are DFQATT and SNEGSKA (reference sequence). There are 16 residues in the CDR3. Germline trimming cut 0 bases from V and 6 bases from J; bases unmatched to any gene: 13. CDR3 loop: CSARDTLSSGGKTQYF. The CDR3 nucleotides read TGCAGTGCTAGAGATACCCTATCTAGCGGTGGGAAGACCCAGTACTTC.

This clonotype was recorded many times. This sequence joins TRBV5-1 and TRBJ1-4; maybe TRBD1 (6 bases). The CDR3 extends over 17 amino acids. In germline, CDR1 is SGHRS, CDR2 YFSETQ. V lost 2 bases and J 4 bases, leaving 18 bases between the germline ends. This CDR3 is CASSLQPGGDVNEKLFF. DNA for the CDR3: TGCGCCAGCAGCTTACAACCTGGGGGCGACGTTAATGAAAAACTGTTTTTT.

This clonotype was recorded many times. This chain uses TRBV20-1 with TRBJ2-3, with a weak D call TRBD2 (5 bases). The ends were cut back, 1 base at V and 6 bases at J, with 14 bases in the middle. This CDR3 contains 14 residues. Germline CDR1 DFQATT, CDR2 SNEGSKA (reference sequence). The DNA of the CDR3 is TGCAGTGCTAGAGCCTACCAAATAGCGGATACGCAGTATTTT. It specifies CSARAYQIADTQYF.

This clonotype was counted ten times or more. V and J are TRBV5-4 and TRBJ1-2; D is unclear. The germline CDR1 and CDR2 sequences are SGHNT and YYREEE (reference sequence). Trimming removed 4 bases from V and 3 bases from J, with 13 bases in between. The CDR3 sequence is 14 residues long. CDR3 DNA: TGTGCCAGCAGCCCCAGGAGAAGAGACTATGGCTACACCTTC. This sequence encodes CASSPRRRDYGYTF. The complete variable domain, with remaining parts taken from reference TRBV5-4 and TRBJ1-2, reads ETGVTQSPTHLIKTRGQQVTLRCSSQSGHNTVSWYQQALGQGPQFIFQYYREEENGRGNFPPRFSGLQFPNYSSELNVNALELDDSALYLCASSPRRRDYGYTFGSGTRLTVV.

This clonotype came up many times. The rearrangement links TRBV20-1 to TRBJ2-5, with TRBD2 identical over 7 bases. Germline V gene sequence: CDR1 DFQATT, CDR2 SNEGSKA (reference sequence). The CDR3 runs 16 residues. Trimming at V came to 0 bases and at J to 5 bases, leaving 12 bases not matched to a gene. CDR3 loop: CSARDRTGGGRETQYF. CDR3 in DNA: TGCAGTGCTAGAGATCGGACGGGGGGAGGACGGGAGACCCAGTACTTC.

This clonotype was recorded many times. The genes are TRBV20-1 and TRBJ1-1; no firm D call. This CDR3 spans 14 amino acids. V shed 3 bases and J shed 0 bases, with 11 bases lying between them. The germline V gene encodes CDR1 DFQATT and CDR2 SNEGSKA (reference sequence). The CDR3 nucleotides are TGCAGTGCTAGGGGATCTCCTATGAACACTGAAGCTTTCTTT. Translated: CSARGSPMNTEAFF.

This clonotype has ten or more counts. This chain joins TRBV20-1 and TRBJ1-1, with D hard to call. The CDR3 spans 14 residues. Trimming took off 2 bases at V and 4 bases at J, with 14 bases between the two ends. Germline values: CDR1 DFQATT, CDR2 SNEGSKA (reference sequence). The CDR3 loop reads CSARTPEGSTEAFF. The CDR3 DNA follows: TGCAGTGCTAGAACCCCCGAGGGCAGCACTGAAGCTTTCTTT.

This clonotype was counted at least ten times. This chain connects TRBV10-3 to TRBJ1-5; D unclear. The germline V and J ends were trimmed by 3 bases and 0 bases, with 9 bases remaining between them. CDR1 ENHRY and CDR2 SYGVKD come from the germline V gene. This CDR3 comprises 15 residues. The CDR3 DNA reads TGTGCCATCAGTGACACCGGGGTTAGCAATCAGCCCCAGCATTTT. Protein sequence: CAISDTGVSNQPQHF.